This TCR beta chain emerged from a study of regulatory T cells in long-lasting Graves disease. Trimming took 3 bases from V and 1 from J; bases not matched to a gene: 5. Germline V gene sequence: CDR1 SGDLS, CDR2 YYNGEE. There are 15 residues in the CDR3. HTBI primers from iRepertoire and Arm-PCR of CDR3 regions yielded the TCR beta libraries. TCRdb re-called the multiplex PCR reads through MiXCR, storing one row per CDR3 protein. The sample lists about 620,000 distinct CDR3 sequences; under 20% were seen once. This clonotype has only a few counts. Its antigen is currently unknown. Time point noted: newly diagnosed GD, antithyroid drugs for less than 3 months. From PBMCs, RNA was extracted and then used to make the TCR library. Study observations and caveats: Small numbers of samples may have cut accuracy.

These data also formed part of another study, on T cells in Graves' hyperthyroidism and ophthalmopathy. That investigation notes: Lactation, pregnancy, other autoimmune disease or uncontrolled infection excluded patients. Together with thyroid ultrasound, orbital computed tomography, serum thyroxine and TRAb, clinical symptoms were used for diagnoses.

The V and J genes are TRBV9 and TRBJ2-7; TRBD2 matches at 9 bases. The origin of this receptor is a woman aged 30 to 39 with Graves disease. The starting material was peripheral blood mononuclear cells (PBMCs), obtained at new diagnosis, from a patient treated with antithyroid drugs. CDR3 nucleotides: TGTGCCAGCAGCGCGACTAGCGGTAATTCCTACGAGCAGTACTTC. Protein sequence: CASSATSGNSYEQYF.